Each of the 25 T cell receptor beta chains below was sequenced from the same sample in a study of T-cell reconstitution after alpha-beta-depleted transplantation in children. A TCRbeta library incorporating unique molecular identifiers was prepared. Each CDR3 protein gets one entry after TCRdb re-called the PCR reads with MiXCR. The sample lists over 200,000 distinct CDR3 sequences; roughly 9.1% were seen once. Sample: PBMCs, mostly from graft donor cells, taken 360 days after TCRalphabeta/CD19-depleted stem cell transplant. These receptors originate from a male patient between 2 and 10 years old who had a stem cell transplant for acute myeloid leukemia, so the T cells may come from the graft donor.

The chain recombines TRBV5-5 with TRBJ1-2; TRBD1 aligns across 10 bases. CDR1 and CDR2 from the germline V gene are SGHKS and YYEKEE (reference sequence). V lost 3 bases, J lost 6 bases, and 8 bases stayed unmatched. The CDR3 is 15 amino acids. The CDR3 here is CASSSPGQGNDGYTF. For the CDR3, the DNA is TGTGCCAGCAGCTCTCCGGGACAGGGGAACGATGGCTACACCTTC.

The gene calls are TRBV18 and TRBJ2-2, with TRBD2 matching 12 bases. Germline assignment: CDR1 KGHSH and CDR2 LQKENI. Unmatched junction bases numbered 4, after V lost 2 bases and J lost 6 bases. This CDR3 spans 16 amino acids. CDR3 sequence reads: CASSPGLAGLSGELFF. The CDR3 coding sequence is TGTGCCAGCTCACCAGGACTAGCGGGACTCTCCGGGGAGCTGTTTTTT.

This clonotype was seen ten or more times. V and J are TRBV10-3 and TRBJ2-5; D gene unclear. Germline V gives CDR1 ENHRY, CDR2 SYGVKD. Trimming removed 1 base from V and 2 bases from J, with 5 bases in between. The CDR3 runs 13 residues. CDR3 sequence reads: CAISELQQETQYF. The CDR3 DNA follows: TGTGCCATCAGTGAGTTGCAGCAAGAGACCCAGTACTTC.

This clonotype was recorded a few times. This chain connects TRBV20-1 to TRBJ1-6; 8 bases map to TRBD1. CDR1 is DFQATT, CDR2 SNEGSKA, per germline (reference sequence). The length of the CDR3 is 14 residues. Losses at the gene ends were 0 bases for V and 11 bases for J; bases not matched to a gene: 6. CDR3 in DNA: TGCAGTGCTAGAGATAGGACAGGGCAGACACCCCTCCACTTT. Translation: CSARDRTGQTPLHF.

In DNA, the CDR3 is TGTGCCAGTTCAGGACTAGCGGGAGTGGGGGAGCAGTACTTC. It encodes CASSGLAGVGEQYF. V gene TRBV19 combines with J gene TRBJ2-7, with 13 nucleotides matching TRBD2. The CDR3 runs 14 residues. V lost 8 bases and J lost 7; bases outside the gene matches: 8. Germline lookup yields CDR1 LNHDA and CDR2 SQIVND (reference sequence).

This clonotype turned up a few times. The chain carries TRBV5-1 and TRBJ2-3; D is unclear. Trimming cost V 0 bases and J 1 base, with 9 bases left between them. Germline CDR1 reads SGHRS; CDR2 reads YFSETQ. This CDR3 spans 15 amino acids. The CDR3 DNA follows: TGCGCCAGCAGCTTGGCAACGGTAGGCACAGATACGCAGTATTTT. Its protein is CASSLATVGTDTQYF.

V is TRBV4-2 and J is TRBJ1-1; the D is unclear. V was shortened by 1 base and J by 3 bases, with 12 bases between the two germline ends. From germline, CDR1 is LGHNA and CDR2 YNFKEQ. CDR3 length: 15 residues. The CDR3 loop is CASSQVDVGDTEAFF. The CDR3 DNA is TGTGCCAGCAGCCAAGTTGACGTCGGCGACACTGAAGCTTTCTTT.

This clonotype was seen many times. The V and J genes are TRBV11-1 and TRBJ2-4; 9 bases fit TRBD1. CDR1 SGHAT and CDR2 FQDESV come from the germline V gene (reference sequence). V shed 4 bases, J shed 7 bases, and the junction held 8 bases outside the gene matches. CDR3 size: 15 residues. Written as DNA, the CDR3 is TGTGCCAGCAGCTCCTCCGGGACAGGGAGGAACATTCAGTACTTC. Encoded protein: CASSSSGTGRNIQYF.

In this sample, this clonotype turned up a few times. The chain links TRBV7-2 to TRBJ2-7; maybe TRBD1 (6 bases). Germline V gene lookup returns CDR1 SGHTA and CDR2 FQGNSA. The V end was cut by 5 bases, the J end by 3 bases, with 17 bases between. The CDR3 covers 15 residues. CDR3 coding DNA: TGTGCCAGCAGCCCTCGGGGCAGGGGCGTCTACGAGCAGTACTTC. This encodes CASSPRGRGVYEQYF.

There are a few counts of this clonotype. V usage is TRBV18 and J usage is TRBJ1-1; D is unresolved. Germline V gene lookup returns CDR1 KGHSH and CDR2 LQKENI. This CDR3 spans 15 amino acids. Trimming cost V 2 bases and J 1 base, with 11 bases left between them. The CDR3 bases are TGTGCCAGCTCACCAACGAGGGTGGAGAACACTGAAGCTTTCTTT. This translates into CASSPTRVENTEAFF.

This clonotype has a handful of counts. The V call is TRBV12-3 or TRBV12-4, the J call TRBJ1-2; a possible D gene is TRBD1 (5 bases). V was shortened by 2 bases and J by 4 bases, with 20 bases between the two germline ends. CDR3 length: 17 residues. CDR3 protein: CASSLLLTAATPYGYTF. The CDR3 nucleotides are TGTGCCAGCAGTTTACTTTTGACAGCCGCAACACCCTATGGCTACACCTTC.

This clonotype was seen only a few times. The genes are TRBV20-1 and TRBJ2-5; D is uncertain. V was clipped by 2 bases and J by 5 bases, with 15 bases between them. In germline, CDR1 is DFQATT, CDR2 SNEGSKA (reference sequence). The CDR3 is made up of 14 amino acids. The CDR3 DNA reads TGCAGTGCTAGATTGCTAGATGACGCGGAGACCCAGTACTTC. Encoded protein: CSARLLDDAETQYF.

This clonotype has more than one count but fewer than ten. The chain combines TRBV20-1 with TRBJ2-2; D is perhaps TRBD2 (5 bases). The V and J ends lost 0 bases and 8 bases respectively, with 16 bases between them. The CDR3 runs to 15 residues. CDR1 is DFQATT and CDR2 is SNEGSKA in the germline V gene (reference sequence). As DNA, the CDR3 is TGCAGTGCTAGAGAGGGAGCGGTCCAGGCGGGGGAGCTGTTTTTT. Protein product: CSAREGAVQAGELFF.

This clonotype was picked up many times. One end of the junction is discordant with germline, which a read error may explain. V gene TRBV5-1 combines with J gene TRBJ1-1, with D unclear. The germline V gene encodes CDR1 SGHRS and CDR2 YFSETQ. The CDR3 contains 13 residues. The CDR3 region is CASSLGSNTEAFF. The CDR3, as DNA: TGTGCCAGCAGTTTAGGGAGTAACACTGAAGCTTTCTTT.

This clonotype was seen only a few times. The rearrangement links TRBV4-2 to TRBJ1-5; D gene unclear. Germline CDR1 is LGHNA and CDR2 is YNFKEQ. Between the trimmed V and J ends, which lost 4 bases and 7 bases, there was a span of 11 bases. The CDR3 runs 13 residues. CDR3 bases: TGTGCCAGCAGCCGGGGTAATGGGCAGCCCCAGCATTTT. Translation gives CASSRGNGQPQHF.

This clonotype was counted many times. The chain couples TRBV7-3 to TRBJ2-3, with 9 positions matching TRBD2. This CDR3 has 14 residues. J lost 6 bases, V lost 2 bases, and 3 bases had no gene match. Germline V gene sequence: CDR1 SGHTA, CDR2 FQGTGA. The CDR3 sequence is CASSLLSGSDTQYF. The DNA of the CDR3 is TGTGCCAGCAGCTTACTTAGCGGGAGCGATACGCAGTATTTT. Filled out from reference TRBV7-3 and TRBJ2-3, the complete variable domain reads GAGVSQTPSNKVTEKGKYVELRCDPISGHTALYWYRQSLGQGPEFLIYFQGTGAADDSGLPNDRFFAVRPEGSVSTLKIQRTERGDSAVYLCASSLLSGSDTQYFGPGTRLTVL.

This clonotype has at least ten counts. J is TRBJ2-5 and V is TRBV15; the D gene is possibly TRBD1 (5 bases). The CDR3 loop spans 14 amino acids. The V end lost 5 bases, the J end lost 2 bases, and 12 bases lay between the germline ends. Germline loops: CDR1 LNHNV, CDR2 YYDKDF (reference sequence). CDR3 amino acids: CATSGSTVQETQYF. The CDR3 DNA reads TGTGCCACCAGCGGATCGACAGTTCAAGAGACCCAGTACTTC.

In its sample, this clonotype was seen many times. The chain combines TRBV6-5 with TRBJ2-1; TRBD1 matches 7 bases. There are 12 residues in the CDR3. V was clipped by 5 bases and J by 8 bases; unmatched bases: 3. CDR1 is MNHEY, CDR2 SVGAGI, per germline. The CDR3: CASSRQGHEQFF. CDR3 in DNA: TGTGCCAGCAGTCGACAGGGCCATGAGCAGTTCTTC.

This clonotype was picked up a small number of times. The J gene is TRBJ1-2, the V gene TRBV5-1; unclear D gene. Between the trimmed V and J ends, which lost 5 bases and 2 bases, there was a span of 13 bases. The V gene's germline CDR1 is SGHRS and CDR2 YFSETQ. The CDR3 length is 14 residues. The CDR3 reads CASSRGPRNYGYTF. In DNA form, the CDR3 reads TGCGCCAGCAGTCGGGGTCCTCGGAACTATGGCTACACCTTC. The full variable domain, in which reference TRBV5-1 and TRBJ1-2 provide the parts outside the CDR3, is KAGVTQTPRYLIKTRGQQVTLSCSPISGHRSVSWYQQTPGQGLQFLFEYFSETQRNKGNFPGRFSGRQFSNSRSEMNVSTLELGDSALYLCASSRGPRNYGYTFGSGTRLTVV.

This rearrangement joins TRBV2 to TRBJ2-1; 7 bases map to TRBD2. This CDR3 is 15 amino acids long. Germline CDR1 and CDR2: SNHLY and FYNNEI. V shed 7 bases, J shed 6 bases, and the junction held 12 bases outside the gene matches. The DNA of the CDR3 is TGTGCCAGCATTAGTCGGGAGGCCCCCCCCAATGAGCAGTTCTTC. Translated, it gives CASISREAPPNEQFF.

This clonotype was counted many times. The V gene is TRBV7-2, the J gene TRBJ2-1; TRBD2 might be the D (5 bases). V gave up 9 bases and J gave up 4 bases, with 13 bases separating them. This CDR3 spans 13 amino acids. The germline CDR1 and CDR2 sequences are SGHTA and FQGNSA. In DNA form, the CDR3 reads TGTGCCAGTCGCCTAGCTTCGTACAATGAGCAGTTCTTC. This gives the protein CASRLASYNEQFF.

The J gene is TRBJ1-2, the V gene TRBV20-1; weak D call: TRBD1 (6 bases). V was cut by 4 bases and J by 2 bases, with 17 bases left in between. The CDR3 covers 15 residues. Germline values: CDR1 DFQATT, CDR2 SNEGSKA (reference sequence). CDR3 DNA: TGCAGTGCTAACAAAATCAGGGGTATCAACTATGGCTACACCTTC. Translation: CSANKIRGINYGYTF.

The chain carries TRBV3-1 and TRBJ1-1; D possibly corresponds to TRBD1 (5 bases). This CDR3 has 12 amino acids. Germline V CDR1 and CDR2: LGHDT, YNNKEL (reference sequence). Between the trimmed V and J ends, which lost 5 bases and 5 bases, there was a span of 9 bases. This CDR3 is CASSKWGTEAFF. The CDR3 DNA is TGTGCCAGCAGCAAATGGGGGACTGAAGCTTTCTTT. Full variable domain (missing parts from reference TRBV3-1 and TRBJ1-1): DTAVSQTPKYLVTQMGNDKSIKCEQNLGHDTMYWYKQDSKKFLKIMFSYNNKELIINETVPNRFSPKSPDKAHLNLHINSLELGDSAVYFCASSKWGTEAFFGQGTRLTVV.

A few counts support this clonotype. The chain links TRBV7-9 to TRBJ2-3, with 7 nucleotides matching TRBD1. The CDR3 is 15 amino acids. The J segment lost 4 bases and the V segment lost 11 bases, leaving 15 bases of the junction unmatched. Germline lookup yields CDR1 SEHNR and CDR2 FQNEAQ (reference sequence). CDR3 coding DNA: TGTGCCGGACGTCGACAGGGTAATGCTGCAGATACGCAGTATTTT. This gives the protein CAGRRQGNAADTQYF.

This chain connects TRBV18 to TRBJ2-5; D not resolved. The CDR3 contains 11 residues. Germline loops: CDR1 KGHSH, CDR2 LQKENI. Between the trimmed V and J ends, which lost 3 bases and 7 bases, there was a span of 6 bases. CDR3 in amino acids: CASSPSGTQYF. The CDR3 DNA sequence: TGTGCCAGCTCACCCTCGGGGACCCAGTACTTC.